The 26 T cell receptor beta chains in this list originate from one sample, sequenced in a study of regulatory T cells in long-lasting Graves disease. HTBI primers from iRepertoire and Arm-PCR of CDR3 regions yielded the TCR beta libraries. Using its own MiXCR run on the multiplex PCR reads, TCRdb lists one record per CDR3 protein. The data contain around 400,000 distinct CDR3 sequences, approximately 15% of them seen just once; the ten biggest clones take up under 9%. Time point noted: newly diagnosed GD, antithyroid drugs for less than 3 months. PBMC RNA was the source of the TCR library. The sample also formed part of further work on T cells in Graves' hyperthyroidism and ophthalmopathy.

The sample consisted of peripheral blood mononuclear cells (PBMCs), taken at new diagnosis, from a patient treated with antithyroid drugs. These receptor sequences come from a woman in her thirties or forties with Graves disease.

This clonotype has ten or more counts. V gene TRBV28 combines with J gene TRBJ1-5; TRBD1 matches at 9 bases. J gave up 4 bases and V 5 bases, and 9 bases lay outside the gene matches. The V gene's germline CDR1 is MDHEN and CDR2 SYDVKM. This CDR3 is 16 amino acids long. The CDR3 DNA follows: TGTGCCAGCAGTCCTACAACAGGGGGCCCTAATCAGCCCCAGCATTTT. It encodes CASSPTTGGPNQPQHF.

This clonotype was detected many times. This chain joins TRBV3-1 and TRBJ2-3; D is perhaps TRBD2 (6 bases). The germline CDR1 and CDR2 sequences are LGHDT and YNNKEL (reference sequence). Between the trimmed V and J ends, which lost 1 base and 3 bases, there was a span of 8 bases. The CDR3 consists of 14 residues. In DNA form, the CDR3 reads TGTGCCAGCAGCCAAGTACGGGAGACAGATACGCAGTATTTT. Translation gives CASSQVRETDTQYF.

This clonotype was seen at least ten times. The chain uses TRBV5-8 and TRBJ2-5; 8 positions agree with TRBD1. Trimming cost V 7 bases and J 5 bases; bases outside gene matches: 10. Looked up from germline, CDR1 is SGHTS and CDR2 is YDEGEE. The CDR3 sequence is 14 residues long. The CDR3 sequence: CASSRGPGGETQYF. CDR3 nucleotide sequence: TGTGCCAGCTCCAGGGGGCCGGGTGGGGAGACCCAGTACTTC. Using reference TRBV5-8 and TRBJ2-5 for the parts outside the CDR3, the full variable domain is EAGVTQSPTHLIKTRGQQATLRCSPISGHTSVYWYQQALGLGLQFLLWYDEGEERNRGNFPPRFSGRQFPNYSSELNVNALELEDSALYLCASSRGPGGETQYFGPGTRLLVL.

In the case of this clonotype: The junction does not match germline at one end; this may be a read error. The V and J genes are TRBV7-8 and TRBJ1-3; maybe TRBD1 (6 bases). The germline V gene encodes CDR1 SGHVS and CDR2 FQNEAQ. The CDR3 loop spans 16 amino acids. This CDR3 reads CASSLALQGRGDTRYF. The DNA of the CDR3 is TGTGCCAGCAGCTTAGCCTTACAGGGAAGGGGAGACACCAGATATTTT. Full variable domain (missing parts from reference TRBV7-8 and TRBJ1-3): GAGVSQSPRYKVAKRGQDVALRCDPISGHVSLFWYQQALGQGPEFLTYFQNEAQLDKSGLPSDRFFAERPEGSVSTLKIQRTQQEDSAVYLCASSLALQGRGDTRYFGEGSWLTVV.

The rearrangement uses TRBV20-1 and TRBJ1-6, with D tentatively TRBD1 (5 bases). With 3 bases removed from V and 0 bases from J, the gap between germline ends came to 12 bases. There are 16 residues in the CDR3. Per the germline V gene, CDR1 is DFQATT and CDR2 is SNEGSKA (reference sequence). CDR3 in amino acids: CSARTDSFSYNSPLHF. CDR3 bases: TGCAGTGCTAGGACTGACAGTTTCTCCTATAATTCACCCCTCCACTTT.

At least ten counts were recorded for this clonotype. This chain joins TRBV9 and TRBJ2-1, with unresolved D. Trimming removed 4 bases at V and 9 bases at J, with 23 bases between. This CDR3 region has 16 residues. Germline CDR1 is SGDLS and CDR2 is YYNGEE. The CDR3 is CASSPRSYHGPAEQFF. The CDR3 DNA follows: TGTGCCAGCAGCCCCCGTAGTTACCACGGGCCCGCTGAGCAGTTCTTC.

V gene TRBV10-3 combines with J gene TRBJ2-4, with D unclear. The CDR3 runs to 13 residues. Germline V gives CDR1 ENHRY, CDR2 SYGVKD. V lost 6 bases and J lost 8, with 14 bases in between. In DNA, the CDR3 is TGTGCCATCAGCGCCCCGGATGGGGACATTCAGTACTTC. Its translation is CAISAPDGDIQYF.

This clonotype came up many times. The chain carries TRBV18 and TRBJ2-7; 9 nucleotides line up with TRBD2. Germline values: CDR1 KGHSH, CDR2 LQKENI. The CDR3 sequence is 15 residues long. Unmatched junction bases numbered 2, after V lost 0 bases and J lost 2 bases. This chain's CDR3 is CASSPPGGRAYEQYF. CDR3 coding DNA: TGTGCCAGCTCACCACCCGGCGGGAGGGCCTACGAGCAGTACTTC.

This clonotype was counted many times. CDR3 sequence: CASSGVEGAEIKTQYF. The CDR3 nucleotides read TGTGCCAGCAGCGGCGTGGAGGGGGCTGAGATAAAGACCCAGTACTTC. The gene calls are TRBV12-3 or TRBV12-4 and TRBJ2-5, with D possibly matching TRBD1 (7 bases). Trimming left V 6 bases short and J 6 bases short, with 23 bases between. The CDR3 is 16 residues long.

In this sample, this clonotype turned up many times. This chain links TRBV19 with TRBJ2-3, with D possibly being TRBD2 (5 bases). The germline gives CDR1 LNHDA, CDR2 SQIVND (reference sequence). The CDR3 length is 18 residues. Trimming removed 5 bases from V and 3 bases from J, with 24 bases in between. As DNA, the CDR3 is TGTGCCAGTAGTCCTACTGGCGGGCTTAACCCTGGAACAGATACGCAGTATTTT. It encodes CASSPTGGLNPGTDTQYF.

The V and J genes are TRBV30 and TRBJ2-5; D gene ambiguous. The V and J ends lost 3 bases and 4 bases respectively, with 6 bases between them. Germline CDR1 GTSNPN, CDR2 SVGIG (reference sequence). This CDR3 region has 11 residues. The CDR3 nucleotides read TGTGCCTGGAGCGCAAGAGAGACCCAGTACTTC. As protein: CAWSARETQYF.

This clonotype was seen only a few times. CDR3 sequence (DNA): TGTGCCAGCAGCTCAAGCCTCGCGACAGGGAATGAAAAACTGTTTTTT. Translated: CASSSSLATGNEKLFF. The rearrangement uses TRBV5-6 and TRBJ1-4; 7 nucleotides line up with TRBD1. The J segment lost 5 bases and the V segment lost 3 bases, leaving 10 bases of the junction unmatched. The CDR3 has 16 residues. Germline lookup yields CDR1 SGHDT and CDR2 YYEEEE.

The sample holds a few counts of this clonotype. The chain links TRBV4-3 to TRBJ2-2; 9 bases line up with TRBD2. The CDR3 is made up of 18 amino acids. Trimming cost V 1 base and J 4 bases; bases outside gene matches: 10. Germline CDR1 LGHNA, CDR2 YSLEER. The CDR3 loop is CASSQGRRAGGITGELFF. Written as DNA, the CDR3 is TGCGCCAGCAGCCAAGGACGAAGAGCGGGAGGAATCACCGGGGAGCTGTTTTTT.

The chain couples TRBV4-1 to TRBJ1-3; TRBD1 aligns across 7 bases. The germline V gene encodes CDR1 MGHRA and CDR2 YSYEKL. The CDR3 is 16 residues long. Germline trimming cut 0 bases from V and 0 bases from J; bases unmatched to any gene: 2. CDR3 loop: CASSQEGTVSGNTIYF. CDR3 bases: TGCGCCAGCAGCCAAGAGGGGACAGTCTCTGGAAACACCATATATTTT.

This clonotype was seen at least ten times. The chain employs TRBV12-3 or TRBV12-4 and TRBJ2-7, with D tentatively TRBD2 (6 bases). This CDR3 is 14 amino acids long. The germline V and J ends were trimmed by 5 bases and 3 bases, with 14 bases remaining between them. CDR3 DNA: TGTGCCAGCAGTGGGCCGGGAGCGCGCTACGAGCAGTACTTC. Translating gives CASSGPGARYEQYF.

Many counts were recorded for this clonotype. The J gene is TRBJ2-6, the V gene TRBV24-1; possibly TRBD1 for D (6 bases). This CDR3 spans 18 amino acids. Germline V CDR1 and CDR2: KGHDR, SFDVKD. Trimming left V 4 bases short and J 1 base short, with 16 bases between. The chain's CDR3 is CATSEPTGSLSGANVLTF. The CDR3 DNA follows: TGTGCCACCAGTGAACCGACAGGTTCCCTATCTGGGGCCAACGTCCTGACTTTC.

This clonotype was recorded a few times. V usage is TRBV5-1 and J usage is TRBJ2-2; D ambiguous. Trimming pared 2 bases from V and 2 bases from J, leaving 10 bases between. The germline V gene has CDR1 SGHRS and CDR2 YFSETQ. The CDR3 is 15 residues long. The CDR3 DNA reads as TGCGCCAGCAGCTTAGATTCAGGAAACACCGGGGAGCTGTTTTTT. Translation gives CASSLDSGNTGELFF.

This chain uses TRBV13 with TRBJ2-1; 9 positions agree with TRBD1. The J call is uncertain, as TRBJ2-5 better fits the DNA end. The CDR3 runs to 15 residues. Per germline, CDR1 PRHDT and CDR2 FYEKMQ (reference sequence). CDR3 region: CASSPTGGAGETQYF. CDR3 DNA sequence: TGTGCCAGCAGCCCTACAGGGGGCGCGGGAGAGACCCAGTACTTC.

This chain connects TRBV3-1 to TRBJ2-2, with 8 bases aligning to TRBD1. J lost 5 bases, V lost 4 bases, and 9 bases had no gene match. CDR3 length equals 16 residues. The germline V gene encodes CDR1 LGHDT and CDR2 YNNKEL (reference sequence). The CDR3: CASSRRTGRLTGELFF. CDR3 coding DNA: TGTGCCAGCAGCCGAAGGACAGGGCGTTTGACCGGGGAGCTGTTTTTT.

This clonotype came up many times. The chain couples TRBV24-1 to TRBJ1-1, with TRBD1 matching over 7 bases. The CDR3 has 14 residues. Germline trimming cut 4 bases from V and 8 bases from J; bases unmatched to any gene: 9. CDR1 is KGHDR, CDR2 SFDVKD, per germline. The CDR3 DNA reads as TGTGCCACCAGTGAAACAGGGGCGGCGTCGGAAGCTTTCTTT. Protein product: CATSETGAASEAFF.

The V gene is TRBV5-1, the J gene TRBJ2-3, with 12 bases that match TRBD1. This CDR3 has 16 amino acids. With 5 bases clipped from V and 5 bases from J, the junction kept 9 bases outside the gene matches. From germline, CDR1 is SGHRS and CDR2 YFSETQ. The CDR3 nucleotides are TGCGCCAGCAGGCTGACCGGGACAGGGGGCATAGATACGCAGTATTTT. It specifies CASRLTGTGGIDTQYF.

This clonotype showed up many times. J is TRBJ2-7 and V is TRBV27; no firm D call. This CDR3 is 14 amino acids long. The germline V gene has CDR1 MNHEY and CDR2 SMNVEV (reference sequence). Trimming pared 3 bases from V and 0 bases from J, leaving 9 bases between. CDR3 coding DNA: TGTGCCAGCAGTTTTGACGGAAGCTCCTACGAGCAGTACTTC. As protein: CASSFDGSSYEQYF.

Many counts were recorded for this clonotype. A much larger clonotype is one base distant, so this may be a read error. This chain links TRBV3-1 with TRBJ2-1; D is ambiguous. CDR1 LGHDT and CDR2 YNNKEL come from the germline V gene (reference sequence). The CDR3 consists of 11 residues. V lost 3 bases to trimming and J lost 3 bases, with 0 bases between them. DNA of the CDR3: TGTGCCAGCAGCCACTACAATGAGCAGTTCTTC. The encoded protein is CASSHYNEQFF.

The V call is TRBV28, the J call TRBJ1-5; no reliable D call. Per the germline V gene, CDR1 is MDHEN and CDR2 is SYDVKM. The CDR3 runs 13 residues. Trimming stripped 8 bases from V and 1 base from J, with 9 bases between. The CDR3 sequence: CASHLGSNQPQHF. The CDR3 DNA is TGTGCCAGCCACCTGGGGAGCAATCAGCCCCAGCATTTT.

The chain recombines TRBV2 with TRBJ2-7; no clear D. This CDR3 is built from 14 residues. The V gene's germline CDR1 is SNHLY and CDR2 FYNNEI. The germline V and J ends were trimmed by 4 bases and 2 bases, with 12 bases remaining between them. The CDR3 DNA sequence: TGTGCCAGCAGTGGAGTCCGTATCCCCTACGAGCAGTACTTC. Its protein is CASSGVRIPYEQYF.

This clonotype was found many times. The V call is TRBV28, the J call TRBJ1-1; tentatively, D is TRBD1 (5 bases). CDR1 and CDR2 from the germline V gene are MDHEN and SYDVKM. The CDR3 loop spans 15 amino acids. V was shortened by 8 bases and J by 2 bases, with 18 bases between the two germline ends. CDR3 DNA sequence: TGTGCCAGCCTCCTAACAGGACCCCGAAACACTGAAGCTTTCTTT. Protein: CASLLTGPRNTEAFF.